The source of this T cell receptor beta chain is a study of molecular identifiers for immune sequencing clone quantification. MiXCR, run by TCRdb on the PCR reads, gives a single entry per CDR3 protein. The sample records roughly 55,000 distinct CDR3 sequences, about a third being singletons. The CDR3 has 14 amino acids. The trim removed 3 bases at V and 4 bases at J, leaving 4 bases unmatched. Germline V gene sequence: CDR1 LNHNV, CDR2 YYDKDF (reference sequence). This TCR was recovered from a human donor in good health. Some libraries in this study had Jurkat cell RNA spiked in. What was sequenced was naive CD8+ T cells from blood, with Jurkat cell RNA spiked in. The sample's subset: FACS-sorted CD8+CD4-CCR7+CD45RA+ naive T cells. This chain links TRBV15 with TRBJ1-1; 8 bases map to TRBD1. Here the CDR3 reads CATSSEQGGTEAFF. CDR3 nucleotide sequence: TGTGCCACCAGCAGTGAACAGGGGGGCACTGAAGCTTTCTTT.